Listed below are T cell receptor beta chains from one sample, sequenced in a study of T cell responses to AZD1222 COVID-19 vaccine. The table came from immunoSEQ multiplex PCR; TCRdb's copy has only in-frame clones and leaves some out. Of approximately 270,000 clones in the sample, almost 95% are singletons; the top ten hold roughly 0.5%. The specimen was peripheral blood, collected 28 days after the second AZD1222 dose. These receptors all stem from an adult who received the AZD1222 COVID-19 vaccine. Both conserved end residues are part of each CDR3. Fields, in order: clone size, V gene, J gene, D gene, CDR3 DNA, CDR3 protein. A D gene is named only where the DNA matches it firmly. Some rows have no size entry. The others give once, few or many, or a class for an expanded clone.

.,TRBV30,TRBJ1-6,.,TGTGCCTCCTCCCAGGGCGGAATATCCTATAATTCACCCCTCCACTTT,CASSQGGISYNSPLHF
few,TRBV28,TRBJ2-7,TRBD2,TGTGCCAGCAGTTCGAGGACTAGCGGGAGGTACGAGCAGTACTTC,CASSSRTSGRYEQYF
once,TRBV10-3,TRBJ2-5,.,TGTGCCATCAGTTTCCAGTCGGACGGAAAGAAGCAAGAGACCCAGTACTTC,CAISFQSDGKKQETQYF
.,TRBV9,TRBJ2-1,TRBD2,TGTGCCAGCAGCGTAGGACTAGCAGGGCAGTTCTTC,CASSVGLAGQFF
.,TRBV7-2,TRBJ1-1,.,TGTGCCAGCAGCAACGGACAGAACACTGAAGCTTTCTTT,CASSNGQNTEAFF
.,TRBV28,TRBJ1-1,.,TGTGCCACCAGGCGGACTTTGAACACTGAAGCTTTCTTT,CATRRTLNTEAFF
.,TRBV19,TRBJ1-6,.,TGTGCCAGTAGTATAGCCGGGAATCGACCACCCCTCCACTTT,CASSIAGNRPPLHF
.,TRBV3-1/TRBV3-2,TRBJ1-4,.,TGTGCCAGCAGCCACAGAAACGGACAAGAACTGTTTTTT,CASSHRNGQELFF
.,TRBV9,TRBJ2-2,.,TGTGCCAGCAGCGTATCCCCGACAGCGCCGAACACCGGGGAGCTGTTTTTT,CASSVSPTAPNTGELFF
.,TRBV21-1,TRBJ2-1,.,.,CASSKARVAGGSYNEQFF
.,TRBV3-1/TRBV3-2,TRBJ1-2,TRBD1,TGTGCCAGCAGCCAGGGAACAGGGGCCCTCTATGGCTACACCTTC,CASSQGTGALYGYTF
.,TRBV9,TRBJ2-2,.,TGTGCCAGCAGCGTCGGGGCCCACACCGGGGAGCTGTTTTTT,CASSVGAHTGELFF